Listed below are T cell receptor beta chains from one sample, sequenced in a study of cytomegalovirus exposure and HLA in healthy donors. Only in-frame clones appear in the TCRdb table, and some are missing; sequencing was by immunoSEQ multiplex PCR. The table records about 190,000 clones, around 73% of them present only once. Sequenced material: PBMCs. These receptors all stem from a woman in her twenties or thirties in good health and CMV-seropositive. Both conserved end residues are part of each CDR3. The order of the fields is J gene, V gene, clone size, D gene, CDR3 DNA, CDR3 protein. D genes are given only for firm matches. Some rows have no size entry. The others give once, few or many, or a class for an expanded clone.

>TRBJ1-2|TRBV2|-|-
TGTGCCAGCAGTCTACAGGTGACCTATGGCTACACCTTC
CASSLQVTYGYTF
>TRBJ1-4|TRBV28|-|-
TGTGCCAGCAGCTACCTACAGGGTCTAGAAAAACTGTTTTTT
CASSYLQGLEKLFF
>TRBJ1-1|TRBV5-6|-|-
TGTGCCAGCAGCCAGGACTGGGAACAAGCTTTCTTT
CASSQDWEQAFF
>TRBJ1-3|TRBV7-3|-|-
TGTGCCAGCAGCTTCGGAGGGACTGGAAACACCATATATTTT
CASSFGGTGNTIYF
>TRBJ2-5|TRBV2|-|-
TGTGCCAGCAGTGAAGGGGGAGGGGGTCAGGGAGAGACCCAGTACTTC
CASSEGGGGQGETQYF
>TRBJ2-1|TRBV7-2|-|TRBD2
TGTGCCAGCAGCTTAGCAGCGGGGGGAGGCAATGAGCAGTTCTTC
CASSLAAGGGNEQFF
>TRBJ1-5|TRBV12-5|-|TRBD1
TGTGCTAGTGGTTTGGTCGCGGGACAGGGGAACAATCAGCCCCAGCATTTT
CASGLVAGQGNNQPQHF
>TRBJ2-2|TRBV7-2|-|-
TGTGCCAGCAGCCCGAGAGGGGAGCTGTTTTTT
CASSPRGELFF
>TRBJ2-7|TRBV5-6|-|-
TGTGCCAGCAGCGCAGGTCGGTACGAGCAGTACTTC
CASSAGRYEQYF
>TRBJ1-5|TRBV7-9|few|-
TGTGCCAGCAGTCGCCGGACTAATCAGCCCCAGCATTTT
CASSRRTNQPQHF
>TRBJ2-3|TRBV13|once|-
TGTGCCAGCAGCTTAGTCAGGGGGGTTAGCACAGATACGCAGTATTTT
CASSLVRGVSTDTQYF
>TRBJ2-1|TRBV7-3|-|TRBD2
TGTGCCAGCAGCTCCGTAGCGGGAAGTACCTACAATGAGCAGTTCTTC
CASSSVAGSTYNEQFF
>TRBJ2-1|TRBV5-4|-|TRBD1
TGTGCCAGCAGCTTATCAGGGGGCTATGAGCAGTTCTTC
CASSLSGGYEQFF
>TRBJ1-1|TRBV5-6|few|TRBD1
TGTGCCAGCAGGGAGACAGGGATCCTTCCGAACACTGAAGCTTTCTTT
CASRETGILPNTEAFF
>TRBJ1-5|TRBV18|-|-
TGTGCCAGCTCACTCCTAGACAGCGCCCACCAGCATTTT
CASSLLDSAHQHF
>TRBJ1-2|TRBV7-9|-|TRBD1
TGTGCCAGCAGCTCCGGACAGGGAGGCAACTATGGCTACACCTTC
CASSSGQGGNYGYTF
>TRBJ1-2|TRBV4-2|few|-
TGTGCCAGCAGCCAAGATCGGGGATCGGGTGGCTACACCTTC
CASSQDRGSGGYTF
>TRBJ1-4|TRBV29-1|-|-
TGCAGCGGGGGCGCAGGTACTAATGAAAAACTGTTTTTT
CSGGAGTNEKLFF
>TRBJ1-1|TRBV9|-|TRBD1
TGTGCCAGCAGCGTAACAGGGGGCGAGGCTTTCTTT
CASSVTGGEAFF
>TRBJ2-7|TRBV28|-|-
TGTGCCAGCAGTTTACAGTTTTCCTACGAGCAGTACTTC
CASSLQFSYEQYF
>TRBJ2-1|TRBV11-2|-|-
TGTGCCAGCAGCTTATTGTCGGGTGACGCAAATGAGCAGTTCTTC
CASSLLSGDANEQFF
>TRBJ2-3|TRBV6-1|-|TRBD2
TGTGCCAGCAGTGAAGCGGCAGCGGGGGGGGAAGATACGCAGTATTTT
CASSEAAAGGEDTQYF
>TRBJ2-6|TRBV27|few|TRBD1
TGTGCCAGCAGTTACCGGACAGGGATTCCCTCTGGGGCCAACGTCCTGACTTTC
CASSYRTGIPSGANVLTF
>TRBJ1-2|TRBV4-3|once|-
TGCGCCAGCAGCCAGCAGGGGAGCCCCTTCTATGGCTACACCTTC
CASSQQGSPFYGYTF
>TRBJ1-4|TRBV7-8|-|-
TGTGCCAGCAGCTTAATGAGGGGAGGTGAAAAACTGTTTTTT
CASSLMRGGEKLFF
>TRBJ2-7|TRBV28|-|-
TGTGCCAGCAGTTTAACGACAGTGTATAAGCAGTACTTC
CASSLTTVYKQYF
>TRBJ2-5|TRBV5-1|few|-
TGCGCCAGCAGCTTGGACTCACGAGCGGAGACCCAGTACTTC
CASSLDSRAETQYF
>TRBJ2-7|TRBV7-2|-|-
TGTGCCAGCAGCCCCCCAAGCGGCTCCTACGAGCAGTACTTC
CASSPPSGSYEQYF
>TRBJ1-6|TRBV7-8|-|-
TGTGCCAGCAGCTTAGCCTACAGGGAAACTAATTCACCCCTCCACTTT
CASSLAYRETNSPLHF
>TRBJ1-1|TRBV20-1|-|-
TGCAGTGCCCCGGGAAACACTGAAGCTTTCTTT
CSAPGNTEAFF
>TRBJ1-4|TRBV5-1|-|TRBD1
TGCGCCAGCAGCTTCGGACAGGGTGGAGCCAATGAAAAACTGTTTTTT
CASSFGQGGANEKLFF
>TRBJ1-5|TRBV4-1|few|TRBD1
TGCGCCAGCAGCCACCAACTTCCGGGACAGGGCACACAGCCCCAGCATTTT
CASSHQLPGQGTQPQHF
>TRBJ2-2|TRBV6-1|-|-
TGTGCCAGCAGTGAAGTCCGAGTTTCCGAGCTGTTTTTT
CASSEVRVSELFF
>TRBJ1-6|TRBV5-1|-|-
TGCGCCAGCAGCTTGGGAACAGTTGGTGGGTTCTCCTATAATTCACCCCTCCACTTT
CASSLGTVGGFSYNSPLHF
>TRBJ2-2|TRBV6-5|-|-
TGTGCCAGCAGTCGGACTACCCTGGCCGGGGAGCTGTTTTTT
CASSRTTLAGELFF
>TRBJ2-5|TRBV4-2|-|TRBD2
TGTGCCAGCAGCCAAGAGGGCGGGGGGGCGAGGGAGACCCAGTACTTC
CASSQEGGGARETQYF
>TRBJ2-3|TRBV19|-|TRBD1
TGTGCCAGTAGTAGCCCGGGACAGGTGGTGGATACGCAGTATTTT
CASSSPGQVVDTQYF